This T cell receptor beta chain was found in a study of technical replicates of blood from a handful of donors. A single count supports this clone. Profiling relied on immunoSEQ multiplex PCR, and the TCRdb table lists in-frame clones only, not all of them. The table lists roughly 70,000 clones, roughly 90% of them singletons, with 4.5% to 5% in the top ten. This TCR derives from a human donor in good health. Some clones in this sample may be carry-over from other donors' samples. Source material: PBMCs.

The CDR3 coding sequence is TGTGCCAGCAGCGGGACTTCGGAGACCCAGTACTTC. The encoded protein is CASSGTSETQYF. The rearrangement links TRBV5-4 to TRBJ2-5; perhaps TRBD2 as D (6 bases). Trimming shortened V by 4 bases and J by 5 bases, and 9 bases separated the two germline ends. This CDR3 is built from 12 residues. Germline V gene data show CDR1 as SGHNT and CDR2 as YYREEE (reference sequence).